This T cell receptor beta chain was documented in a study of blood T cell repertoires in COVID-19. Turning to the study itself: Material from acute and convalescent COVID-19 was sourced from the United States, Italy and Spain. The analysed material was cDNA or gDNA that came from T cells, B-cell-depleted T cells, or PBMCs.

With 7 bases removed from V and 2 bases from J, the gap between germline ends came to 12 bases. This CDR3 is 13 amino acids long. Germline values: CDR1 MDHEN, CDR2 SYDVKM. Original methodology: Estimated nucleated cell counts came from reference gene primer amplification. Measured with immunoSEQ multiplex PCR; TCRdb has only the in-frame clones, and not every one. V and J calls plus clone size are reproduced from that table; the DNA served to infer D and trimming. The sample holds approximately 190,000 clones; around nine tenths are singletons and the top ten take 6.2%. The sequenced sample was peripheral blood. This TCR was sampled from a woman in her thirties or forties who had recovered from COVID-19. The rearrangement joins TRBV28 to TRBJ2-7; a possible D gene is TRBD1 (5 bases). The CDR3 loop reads CASTTNRPYEQYF. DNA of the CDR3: TGTGCCAGCACCACCAACAGGCCCTACGAGCAGTACTTC.